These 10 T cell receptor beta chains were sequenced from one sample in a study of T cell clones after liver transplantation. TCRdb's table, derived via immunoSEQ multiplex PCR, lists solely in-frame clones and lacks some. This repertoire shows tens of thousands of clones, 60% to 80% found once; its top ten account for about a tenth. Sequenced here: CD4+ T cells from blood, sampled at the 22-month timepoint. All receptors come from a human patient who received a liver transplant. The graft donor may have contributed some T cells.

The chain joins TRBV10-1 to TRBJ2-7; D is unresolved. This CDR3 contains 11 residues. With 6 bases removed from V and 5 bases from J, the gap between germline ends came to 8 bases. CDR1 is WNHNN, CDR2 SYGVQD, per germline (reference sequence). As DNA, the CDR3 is TGCGCCAGCAGGTGGTCTAACGAGCAGTACTTC. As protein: CASRWSNEQYF.

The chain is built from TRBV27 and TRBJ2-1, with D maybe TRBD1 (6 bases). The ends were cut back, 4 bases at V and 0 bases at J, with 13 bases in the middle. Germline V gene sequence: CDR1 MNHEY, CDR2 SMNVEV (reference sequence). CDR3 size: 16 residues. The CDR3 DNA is TGTGCCAGCAGTTATGACAGGCATAGCTCCTACAATGAGCAGTTCTTC. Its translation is CASSYDRHSSYNEQFF.

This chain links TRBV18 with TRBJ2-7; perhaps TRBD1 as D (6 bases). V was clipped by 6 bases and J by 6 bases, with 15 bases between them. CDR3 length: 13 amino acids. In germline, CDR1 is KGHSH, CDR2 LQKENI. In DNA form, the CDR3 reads TGTGCCAGCTCCTACCAGGGGCAGGGCGAGCAGTACTTC. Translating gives CASSYQGQGEQYF. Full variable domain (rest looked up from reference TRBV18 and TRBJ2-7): NAGVMQNPRHLVRRRGQEARLRCSPMKGHSHVYWYRQLPEEGLKFMVYLQKENIIDESGMPKERFSAEFPKEGPSILRIQQVVRGDSAAYFCASSYQGQGEQYFGPGTRLTVT.

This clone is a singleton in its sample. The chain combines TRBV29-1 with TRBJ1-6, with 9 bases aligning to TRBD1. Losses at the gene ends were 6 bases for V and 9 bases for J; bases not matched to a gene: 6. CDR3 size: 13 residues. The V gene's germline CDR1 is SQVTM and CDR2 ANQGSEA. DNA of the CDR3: TGCAGCGTGAAGGGGACAGGGCTTTCACCCCTCCACTTT. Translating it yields CSVKGTGLSPLHF.

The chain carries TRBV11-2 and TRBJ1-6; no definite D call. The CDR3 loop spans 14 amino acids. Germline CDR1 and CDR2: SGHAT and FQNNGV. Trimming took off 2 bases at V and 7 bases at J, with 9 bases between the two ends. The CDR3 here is CASSLHPRNSPLHF. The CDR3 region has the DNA TGTGCCAGCAGCTTACACCCGAGGAATTCACCCCTCCACTTT.

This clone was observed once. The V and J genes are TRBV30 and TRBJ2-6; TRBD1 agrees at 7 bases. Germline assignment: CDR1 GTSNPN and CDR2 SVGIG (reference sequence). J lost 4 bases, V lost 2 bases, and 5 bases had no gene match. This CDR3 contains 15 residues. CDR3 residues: CAWSTGVAGANVLTF. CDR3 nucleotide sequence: TGTGCCTGGAGTACAGGGGTTGCCGGGGCCAACGTCCTGACTTTC.

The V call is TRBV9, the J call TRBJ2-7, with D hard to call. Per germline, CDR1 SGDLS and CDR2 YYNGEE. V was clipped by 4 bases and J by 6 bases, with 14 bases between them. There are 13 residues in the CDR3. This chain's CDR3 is CASSNQISGEQYF. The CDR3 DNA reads TGTGCCAGCAGCAACCAAATCTCGGGCGAGCAGTACTTC.

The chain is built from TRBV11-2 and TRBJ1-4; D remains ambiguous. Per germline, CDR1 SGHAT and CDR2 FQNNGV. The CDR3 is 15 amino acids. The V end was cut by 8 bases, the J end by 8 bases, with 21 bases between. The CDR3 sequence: CASSTGSRVREKLFF. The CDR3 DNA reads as TGTGCCAGCTCAACGGGTAGCCGTGTCCGCGAAAAACTGTTTTTT. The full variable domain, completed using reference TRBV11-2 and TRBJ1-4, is EAGVAQSPRYKIIEKRQSVAFWCNPISGHATLYWYQQILGQGPKLLIQFQNNGVVDDSQLPKDRFSAERLKGVDSTLKIQPAKLEDSAVYLCASSTGSRVREKLFFGSGTQLSVL.

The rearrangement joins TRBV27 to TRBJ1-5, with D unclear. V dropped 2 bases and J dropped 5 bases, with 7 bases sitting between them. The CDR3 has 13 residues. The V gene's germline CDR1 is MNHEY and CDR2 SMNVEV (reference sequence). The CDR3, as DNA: TGTGCCAGCAGTTTAAAACACGATCAGCCCCAGCATTTT. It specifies CASSLKHDQPQHF.

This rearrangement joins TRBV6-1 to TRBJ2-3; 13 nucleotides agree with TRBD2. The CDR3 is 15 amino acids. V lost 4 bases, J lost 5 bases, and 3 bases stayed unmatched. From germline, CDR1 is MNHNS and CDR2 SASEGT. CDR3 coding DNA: TGTGCCAGCAGTGGACTAGCGGGAGGAGTAGATACGCAGTATTTT. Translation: CASSGLAGGVDTQYF.